This T cell receptor (beta chain) was sequenced during a study of blood T cell repertoires in COVID-19 (dated by TCRdb to 2020 to 2022). About the full investigation: Samples from collaborators originated in the United States, Italy and Spain and spanned both the acute and convalescent phases of COVID-19. Where available, HLA class I and class II types were obtained from metadata supplied by the sample provider rather than from assay-based typing. The dataset comprised deeply sampled blood TCRbeta repertoires from subjects exposed to, actively infected with, or recovered from COVID-19. Samples came from the ongoing ImmuneRACE study (first 160 participants) plus 1,254 subjects from 6 global collaborators. The repertoires were released in a freely available public database meant as a resource for research on the immune response to SARS-CoV-2. The sample metadata nearly always contained a de-identified subject ID, COVID-19 status, age in years and sex. The material from the prospective study consisted of cDNA or gDNA derived from T cells, B-cell-depleted T cells, or PBMCs. Study-wide conclusions, independent of this receptor: The quantity of clinical and demographic metadata differed by source and by participant and was supplied without curation.

The CDR3 has 14 amino acids, counting the end cysteine and phenylalanine. Only CDR3 DNA is held: 42 bases, read in frame from base 1. V loses 1 base, J loses 9 bases, and the germline ends lie 11 bases apart. The germline V gene gives CDR1 as SGHRS and CDR2 as YFSETQ. This clone showed up just once. The specificity of this receptor is unknown. No per-base quality is available; no much larger clone lies one base away. The collaborating institutions used their own protocols to collect whole blood in K2EDTA tubes. For TCRbeta analysis, collaborators shipped samples as frozen whole blood, isolated PBMCs, or DNA extracted from either of those sample types. TCRbeta CDR3 regions were amplified from genomic DNA using the immunoSEQ Assay, a bias-controlled multiplex PCR. The authors' pipeline ran thus. Within the assay, amplification of reference gene primers was used to estimate how many nucleated cells each sample contained. To quantify the absolute abundance of each unique TCRbeta CDR3 rearrangement, sequence reads were collapsed and filtered. For each sample, productive Simpson clonality was calculated by taking the square root of Simpson's diversity index across productive rearrangements. The table comes from immuneACCESS by way of TCRdb, which keeps in-frame sequences with V and J called. Part of the clones is missing from these tables; in studies checked, under half for an unresolved V gene and the rest for unknown reasons. V and J calls and clone size are given by that table; D and trimming were obtained from the DNA. Recorded for this sample are 50,000 or so clones; 75% to 85% of them occurred a single time. The ten biggest clones cover roughly a sixth of the sample.

This clonotype was sampled from a middle-aged man with acute or convalescent COVID-19. Input material: peripheral blood. The sequence joins TRBV5-1 to TRBJ1-6; possibly the D gene is TRBD1, per 6 matching bases. The CDR3 loop reads CASSLIGQRSPLHF. DNA sequence: TGCGCCAGCAGCTTGATAGGACAGCGTTCACCCCTCCACTTT.